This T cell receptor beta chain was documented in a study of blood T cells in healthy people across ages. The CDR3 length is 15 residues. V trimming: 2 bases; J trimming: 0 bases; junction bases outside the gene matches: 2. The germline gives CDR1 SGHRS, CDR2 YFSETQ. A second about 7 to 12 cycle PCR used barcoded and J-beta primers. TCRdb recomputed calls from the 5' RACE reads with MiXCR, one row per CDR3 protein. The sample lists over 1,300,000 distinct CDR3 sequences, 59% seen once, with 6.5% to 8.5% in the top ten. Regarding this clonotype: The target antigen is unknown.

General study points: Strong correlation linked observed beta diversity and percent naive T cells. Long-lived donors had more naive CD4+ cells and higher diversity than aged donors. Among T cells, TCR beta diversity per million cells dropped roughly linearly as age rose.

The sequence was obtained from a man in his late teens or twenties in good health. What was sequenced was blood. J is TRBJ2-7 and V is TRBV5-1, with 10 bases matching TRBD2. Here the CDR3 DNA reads TGCGCCAGCAGCTTTACTAGCGGGATCTCCTACGAGCAGTACTTC. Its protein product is CASSFTSGISYEQYF.